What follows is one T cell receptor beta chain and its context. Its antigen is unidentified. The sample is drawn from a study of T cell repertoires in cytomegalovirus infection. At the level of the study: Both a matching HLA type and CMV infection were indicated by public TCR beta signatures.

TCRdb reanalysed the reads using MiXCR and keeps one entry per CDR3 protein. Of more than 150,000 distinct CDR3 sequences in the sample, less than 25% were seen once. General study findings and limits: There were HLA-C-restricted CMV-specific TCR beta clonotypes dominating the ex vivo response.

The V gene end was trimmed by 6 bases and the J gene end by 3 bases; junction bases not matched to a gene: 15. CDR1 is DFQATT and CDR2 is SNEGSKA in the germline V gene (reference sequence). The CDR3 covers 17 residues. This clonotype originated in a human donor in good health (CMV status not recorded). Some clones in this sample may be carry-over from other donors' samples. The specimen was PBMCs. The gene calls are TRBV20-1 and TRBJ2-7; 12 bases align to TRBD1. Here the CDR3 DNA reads TGCAGTGCAATGGACGTAAACCGGGACAGGGGGCTCTACGAGCAGTACTTC. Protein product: CSAMDVNRDRGLYEQYF.